The clone carrying this TCR beta chain was counted a single time. The source of the sample is a study of blood T cell repertoires in COVID-19. The wider study: Material from acute and convalescent COVID-19 was sourced from the United States, Italy and Spain.

Sequencing was performed with immunoSEQ multiplex PCR; in TCRdb, only in-frame clones are kept and a portion is missing. This table has 100,000 to 150,000 clones, 88% appearing once. The TCR sequence derives from a man aged 45-65 years with acute or convalescent COVID-19. Sequencing input: peripheral blood.

The CDR3 DNA sequence: TGTGCCAGTAGTATAGGTCTAGCGGGAGTCGGAGCGAACACCGGGGAGCTGTTTTTT. It translates to CASSIGLAGVGANTGELFF. V and J are TRBV19 and TRBJ2-2; 10 nucleotides match TRBD2. Unmatched junction bases numbered 8, after V lost 1 base and J lost 0 bases. This CDR3 is 19 amino acids long. Germline V lookup: CDR1 LNHDA, CDR2 SQIVND (reference sequence).